Following are 15 T cell receptor beta chains from one sample sequenced in a study of neurological immune-mediated disorders. TCRdb re-derived calls from the 5' RACE reads in MiXCR, one entry per CDR3 protein. The sample consists of tens of thousands of distinct CDR3 sequences, roughly 14% of them appearing once. Noted time point: longitudinal time-point 3. The sample was PBMCs. The receptors shown here come from a man aged 25-45 years in good health.

This clonotype came up many times. The chain couples TRBV5-1 to TRBJ2-7; D is uncertain. Germline loops: CDR1 SGHRS, CDR2 YFSETQ. CDR3 length equals 16 residues. Trimming shortened V by 4 bases and J by 4 bases, and 21 bases separated the two germline ends. The CDR3 sequence: CASSPSSQTNLYEQYF. The CDR3 DNA is TGCGCCAGCAGCCCCTCGAGTCAGACAAACCTTTACGAGCAGTACTTC.

The chain recombines TRBV20-1 with TRBJ2-4, with TRBD1 matching over 7 bases. CDR1 is DFQATT, CDR2 SNEGSKA, per germline (reference sequence). This CDR3 spans 15 amino acids. With 1 base clipped from V and 3 bases from J, the junction kept 6 bases outside the gene matches. The chain's CDR3 is CSARAETGYKNIQYF. The CDR3 DNA follows: TGCAGTGCTAGAGCCGAGACAGGGTACAAAAACATTCAGTACTTC.

This clonotype was detected ten times or more. The chain combines TRBV9 with TRBJ2-1; TRBD1 aligns across 12 bases. V was clipped by 6 bases and J by 6 bases; unmatched bases: 7. From germline, CDR1 is SGDLS and CDR2 YYNGEE. This CDR3 comprises 15 residues. For the CDR3, the DNA is TGTGCCAGCAACACGGGACAGGGGGCCTCCAATGAGCAGTTCTTC. Residues: CASNTGQGASNEQFF.

This clonotype was seen ten or more times. The chain joins TRBV30 to TRBJ2-1; 9 nucleotides match TRBD1. There are 14 residues in the CDR3. V lost 2 bases to trimming and J lost 8 bases; unmatched junction nucleotides: 7. Germline CDR1 GTSNPN, CDR2 SVGIG (reference sequence). Here the CDR3 reads CAWSRGTGMYEQFF. Here the CDR3 DNA reads TGTGCCTGGAGTAGAGGGACAGGGATGTATGAGCAGTTCTTC.

This clonotype was detected ten times or more. J is TRBJ2-7 and V is TRBV7-2, with 7 nucleotides matching TRBD2. The ends lost 4 bases at V and 3 bases at J; junction bases unmatched: 3. CDR3 length equals 13 residues. In germline, CDR1 is SGHTA, CDR2 FQGNSA. CDR3 DNA sequence: TGTGCCAGCAGCTCGGGCGGGGGCTACGAGCAGTACTTC. Its protein product is CASSSGGGYEQYF. Looking up the rest from reference TRBV7-2 and TRBJ2-7 gives the full variable domain: GAGVSQSPSNKVTEKGKDVELRCDPISGHTALYWYRQSLGQGLEFLIYFQGNSAPDKSGLPSDRFSAERTGGSVSTLTIQRTQQEDSAVYLCASSSGGGYEQYFGPGTRLTVT.

Ten or more counts support this clonotype. The chain's CDR3 is CASSRQGLPETQYF. In DNA form, the CDR3 reads TGTGCCAGCAGCCGCCAAGGGCTACCAGAGACCCAGTACTTC. The V and J genes are TRBV5-6 and TRBJ2-5; no reliable D call. Germline loops: CDR1 SGHDT, CDR2 YYEEEE. The CDR3 length is 14 residues. V was trimmed by 4 bases and J by 4 bases, leaving 14 bases between them.

This clonotype was observed at least ten times. This sequence joins TRBV27 and TRBJ1-6; no clear D. Trimming left V 6 bases short and J 0 bases short, with 12 bases between. The length of the CDR3 is 16 residues. The germline V gene has CDR1 MNHEY and CDR2 SMNVEV (reference sequence). CDR3 residues: CASSLGRSSYNSPLHF. The CDR3 bases are TGTGCCAGCAGCTTGGGAAGGAGCTCCTATAATTCACCCCTCCACTTT.

At least ten counts were recorded for this clonotype. The junction does not match germline at one end; this may be a read error. The rearrangement links TRBV28 to TRBJ1-4; D is ambiguous. CDR1 is MDHEN and CDR2 is SYDVKM in the germline V gene. The CDR3 totals 12 residues. CDR3 sequence reads: CASSLSPEKLFF. The CDR3 DNA sequence: TGTGCCAGCAGCTTATCCCCTGAAAAACTGTTTTTT. The complete variable domain, with remaining parts taken from reference TRBV28 and TRBJ1-4, reads DVKVTQSSRYLVKRTGEKVFLECVQDMDHENMFWYRQDPGLGLRLIYFSYDVKMKEKGDIPEGYSVSREKKERFSLILESASTNQTSMYLCASSLSPEKLFFGSGTQLSVL.

This clonotype occurred many times. The chain has TRBV28 and TRBJ1-2, with D possibly TRBD1 on 6 matching bases. CDR3 length: 12 residues. V gave up 2 bases and J gave up 7 bases, with 8 bases separating them. Germline CDR1 and CDR2: MDHEN and SYDVKM. The CDR3: CASSLMGAGYTF. The CDR3 DNA reads TGTGCCAGCAGTTTAATGGGGGCTGGCTACACCTTC.

This clonotype was counted ten times or more. The chain is built from TRBV5-1 and TRBJ2-2, with TRBD2 matching over 10 bases. Per the germline V gene, CDR1 is SGHRS and CDR2 is YFSETQ. Trimming took 6 bases from V and 4 from J; bases not matched to a gene: 9. The CDR3 has 16 residues. CDR3 in DNA: TGCGCCAGCACTCCTCTAGCGGGAGAGAGCACCGGGGAGCTGTTTTTT. Protein product: CASTPLAGESTGELFF.

The chain has TRBV27 and TRBJ1-5; a possible D gene is TRBD1 (5 bases). Trimming removed 1 base from V and 0 bases from J, with 13 bases in between. The CDR3 is 17 amino acids. The V gene's germline CDR1 is MNHEY and CDR2 SMNVEV (reference sequence). The CDR3 nucleotides read TGTGCCAGCAGTTTATATTGGGACGGATATAGCAATCAGCCCCAGCATTTT. Translated: CASSLYWDGYSNQPQHF.

This chain joins TRBV7-3 and TRBJ2-1, with a weak D call TRBD2 (6 bases). Per germline, CDR1 SGHTA and CDR2 FQGTGA. The V end was cut by 5 bases, the J end by 7 bases, with 12 bases between. There are 13 residues in the CDR3. The DNA of the CDR3 is TGTGCCAGCAGCCCCGGGACTCGGAATGAGCAGTTCTTC. The encoded protein is CASSPGTRNEQFF.

This clonotype occurred many times. This rearrangement joins TRBV29-1 to TRBJ1-2; D remains unclear. Germline lookup yields CDR1 SQVTM and CDR2 ANQGSEA. Trimming shortened V by 4 bases and J by 9 bases, and 9 bases separated the two germline ends. The CDR3 is made up of 10 amino acids. CDR3: CSVVLESYTF. Here the CDR3 DNA reads TGCAGCGTTGTTTTAGAGAGCTACACCTTC.

This clonotype came up many times. The chain carries TRBV28 and TRBJ2-1; 9 bases agree with TRBD1. CDR3 size: 15 residues. From germline, CDR1 is MDHEN and CDR2 SYDVKM. Germline trimming cut 6 bases from V and 1 base from J; bases unmatched to any gene: 4. The CDR3 nucleotides read TGTGCCAGCAGAACGACAGGGGGGTCCTACAATGAGCAGTTCTTC. Translated, it gives CASRTTGGSYNEQFF.

This clonotype was counted at least ten times. The chain uses TRBV29-1 and TRBJ1-6, with 8 nucleotides matching TRBD1. The CDR3 is made up of 14 amino acids. V was clipped by 6 bases and J by 9 bases; unmatched bases: 10. CDR1 SQVTM and CDR2 ANQGSEA come from the germline V gene. This CDR3 reads CSVSQGALGSPLHF. CDR3 coding DNA: TGCAGCGTCTCCCAGGGGGCGTTAGGTTCACCCCTCCACTTT.